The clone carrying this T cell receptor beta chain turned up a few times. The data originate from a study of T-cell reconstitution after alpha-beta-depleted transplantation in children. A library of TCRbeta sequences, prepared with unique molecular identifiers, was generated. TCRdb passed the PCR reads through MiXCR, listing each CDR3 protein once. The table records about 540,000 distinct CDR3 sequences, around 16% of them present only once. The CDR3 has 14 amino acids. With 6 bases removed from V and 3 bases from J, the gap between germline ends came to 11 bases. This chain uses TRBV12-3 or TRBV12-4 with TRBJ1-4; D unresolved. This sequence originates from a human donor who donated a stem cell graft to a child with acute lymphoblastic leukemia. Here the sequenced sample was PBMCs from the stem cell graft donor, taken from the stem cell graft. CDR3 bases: TGTGCCAGCAGCTCAAGGAGGGCTAATGAAAAACTGTTTTTT. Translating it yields CASSSRRANEKLFF.